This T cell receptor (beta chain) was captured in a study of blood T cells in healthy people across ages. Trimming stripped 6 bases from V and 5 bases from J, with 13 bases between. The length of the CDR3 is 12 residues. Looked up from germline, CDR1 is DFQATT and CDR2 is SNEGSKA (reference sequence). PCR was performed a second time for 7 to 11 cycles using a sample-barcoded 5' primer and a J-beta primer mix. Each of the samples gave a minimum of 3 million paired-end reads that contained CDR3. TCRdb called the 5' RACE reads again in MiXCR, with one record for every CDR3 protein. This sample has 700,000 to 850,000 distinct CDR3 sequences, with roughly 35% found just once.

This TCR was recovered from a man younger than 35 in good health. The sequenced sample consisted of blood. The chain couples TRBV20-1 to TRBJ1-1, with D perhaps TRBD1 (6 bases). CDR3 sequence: CSAPRGWTEAFF. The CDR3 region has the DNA TGCAGTGCCCCAAGGGGGTGGACTGAAGCTTTCTTT.